The following is a T cell receptor beta chain sequence with its context. Its antigen is as yet unknown. The data were obtained in a study of radiotherapy plus CTLA-4 blockade in lung cancer. Study results and limitations: Reports identified early blood T cell clone dynamics, with interferon-beta, as the best response predictor. After radiotherapy and ipilimumab, tumor-derived clones expanded in peripheral blood.

Germline V gene data show CDR1 as SGHTA and CDR2 as FQGTGA. The CDR3 spans 16 residues. Unmatched junction bases numbered 8, after V lost 4 bases and J lost 6 bases. Measured with immunoSEQ multiplex PCR; TCRdb has only the in-frame clones, and not every one. Here the sample spans some 120,000 clones, more than 65% being singletons. The sample here was peripheral blood, taken from a patient treated with radiotherapy plus ipilimumab. The V call is TRBV7-3, the J call TRBJ2-2, with 10 bases aligning to TRBD2. This TCR was recovered from a human donor with non-small cell lung cancer that progressed on radiotherapy plus ipilimumab. Some clones in this sample may be carry-over from other donors' samples. The CDR3 coding sequence is TGTGCCAGCAGCTCAAAAGCGGGGGGGCCCCCCGGGGAGCTGTTTTTT. Protein sequence: CASSSKAGGPPGELFF.